The TCR beta chain under discussion was sequenced for a study of T cells in Graves' hyperthyroidism and ophthalmopathy. The sample holds a few counts of this clonotype. The CDR3 consists of 15 residues. Trimming stripped 5 bases from V and 8 bases from J, with 21 bases between. Per the germline V gene, CDR1 is MDHEN and CDR2 is SYDVKM. Amplified TCR beta CDR3 regions came from RNA transcripts. The HTBI primer set served for first-round RT-PCR of the TCR CDR3. Each CDR3 protein is one row after TCRdb ran MiXCR on the multiplex PCR reads. The data hold some 400,000 distinct CDR3 sequences, with 11% to 15% observed a single time.

The chain uses TRBV28 and TRBJ1-2, with D perhaps matching TRBD1 (6 bases). This sequence originates from a woman aged 60-75 years with Graves' hyperthyroidism. Material for sequencing was blood. The CDR3 here is CASSTGQILLGGYTF. CDR3 nucleotide sequence: TGTGCCAGCAGTACCGGACAGATTCTATTGGGGGGCTACACCTTC.